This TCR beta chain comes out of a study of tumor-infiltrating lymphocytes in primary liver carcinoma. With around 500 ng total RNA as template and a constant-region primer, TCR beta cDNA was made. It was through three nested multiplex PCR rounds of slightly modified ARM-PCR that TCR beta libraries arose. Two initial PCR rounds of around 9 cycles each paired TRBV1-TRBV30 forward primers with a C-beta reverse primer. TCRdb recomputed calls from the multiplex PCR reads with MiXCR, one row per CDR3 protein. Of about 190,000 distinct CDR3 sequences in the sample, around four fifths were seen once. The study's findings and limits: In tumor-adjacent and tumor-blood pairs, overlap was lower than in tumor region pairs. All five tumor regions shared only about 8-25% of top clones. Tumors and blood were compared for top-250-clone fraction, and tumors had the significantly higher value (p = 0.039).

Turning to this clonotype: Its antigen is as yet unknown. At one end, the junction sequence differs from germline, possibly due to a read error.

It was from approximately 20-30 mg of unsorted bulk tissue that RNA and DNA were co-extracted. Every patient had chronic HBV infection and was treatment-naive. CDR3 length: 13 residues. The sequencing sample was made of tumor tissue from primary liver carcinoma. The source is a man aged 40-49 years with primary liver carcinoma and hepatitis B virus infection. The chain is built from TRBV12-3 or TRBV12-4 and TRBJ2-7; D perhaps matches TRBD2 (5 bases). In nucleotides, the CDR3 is TGTGCCAGCAGTTTTGAGGGATCCTATGAGCAGTACTTC. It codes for CASSFEGSYEQYF.